Described below is a single T cell receptor (beta chain) sequence and its context. Its antigen is currently not known. Germline and junction disagree at one end, which may indicate a read error. The data stem from a study (dated by TCRdb to the mid-2010s). Concerning the study at large: The study set out to test whether tumor-infiltrating Tregs in breast cancer get recruited from blood Tregs or are instead converted in situ from other CD4+ T cell subsets. The full study reports these points: The TCR alpha and beta sequences of tumor-infiltrating Tregs showed the greatest overlap with tumor naive CD4+ T cells, followed by blood naive CD4+ T cells. In terms of TCR gene usage, tumor memory CD4+ T cells clustered together with blood and lymph node memory CD4+ cells, as well as with lymph node naive CD4+ cells. Rather than covering whole repertoires, validation in the larger cohort was restricted to a single TCR beta V-J rearrangement.

The CDR3, cysteine through phenylalanine, is 16 amino acids long. The retained sequence is limited to the CDR3, 48 bases, with the frame set at the first base. Based on the germline V gene, the CDR1 and CDR2 sequences are LGHNA and YNFKEQ. Full-length TCR variable regions were amplified by 5' RACE PCR with constant-region reverse primers, followed by semi-nested PCR with Nested Universal Primer A. The ReliaPrep RNA Cell Miniprep System was used to extract total RNA, which was then reverse transcribed into 5'RACE-ready cDNA with the SMARTer RACE 5'/3' Kit. Full-length TCR alpha and beta libraries were barcoded with multiplex adaptors and sequenced on an Illumina MiSeq. In the paper's pipeline: For each of nine subset-tissue groups, sequencing data from the five patients were pooled, and the groups were compared by unsupervised clustering of TCR gene usage. The Morisita-Horn index was used to calculate repertoire similarity, with shared sequences weighted by how much each contributed to each repertoire. TCRdb ran its own pipeline on the public reads, namely fastp trimming at Q25 and MiXCR clone calling, and kept in-frame beta chains. A single entry per CDR3 protein holds the most common genes and DNA from its merged rows. Here the V and J calls rest on TCRdb's processing, not on the authors' analysis. For this sample there are about 42,000 distinct CDR3 sequences; about 20% appear just once. Less than 5% of the sample lies in the top ten.

Tregs were isolated as CD4+CD25+CD127-/low cells. Tregs, naive and memory CD4+ T cells from tumor, blood and ipsilateral draining lymph nodes of a handful of breast cancer patients underwent full-length TCR alpha and beta sequencing. Mononuclear cells from lymph nodes or approximately 46 ml of peripheral blood were isolated by Ficoll density gradient centrifugation. Sorted cell populations were confirmed by FACS to exceed 90% purity. Sequenced input: Tregs sorted from blood. This receptor chain uses TRBV4-2 and TRBJ2-3, with 7 bases in between that match TRBD2. The clonotype originates from a female donor with breast cancer. The DNA is TGTGCCAGCAGCCAAGCGAGGGACTATAGCACAAATACGCAGTATTTT. Its translation reads: CASSQARDYSTNTQYF.